This entry lists 18 T cell receptor beta chains sequenced from one sample in a study of OX40 agonist ivuxolimab in advanced cancers. The assay was immunoSEQ multiplex PCR, and TCRdb's table has in-frame clones only and misses some. In the table there are about 46,000 clones, around 85% of which are singletons. The sample was CD4+ or CD8+ T cells sorted from blood, taken in a trial of the OX40 agonist ivuxolimab. These TCRs come from an adult with an advanced solid tumor such as melanoma, head and neck, liver or kidney cancer.

This clone came up once. V is TRBV4-2 and J is TRBJ1-6, with D uncertain. This CDR3 has 16 residues. The germline gives CDR1 LGHNA, CDR2 YNFKEQ. V gave up 0 bases and J gave up 5 bases, with 11 bases separating them. CDR3 loop: CASSQEAGYHNSPLHF. CDR3 bases: TGTGCCAGCAGCCAAGAGGCGGGGTATCATAATTCACCCCTCCACTTT.

V usage is TRBV27 and J usage is TRBJ2-5, with 13 bases matching TRBD2. V shed 5 bases, J shed 0 bases, and the junction held 9 bases outside the gene matches. CDR3 length equals 18 residues. Germline V gene lookup returns CDR1 MNHEY and CDR2 SMNVEV (reference sequence). The chain's CDR3 is CASSASGTSGIYQETQYF. CDR3 sequence (DNA): TGTGCCAGCAGTGCGTCCGGGACTAGCGGGATCTACCAAGAGACCCAGTACTTC.

The chain couples TRBV28 to TRBJ2-1, with D possibly TRBD2 on 6 matching bases. The CDR3 contains 15 residues. Germline V gene sequence: CDR1 MDHEN, CDR2 SYDVKM. The ends were cut back, 10 bases at V and 0 bases at J, with 16 bases in the middle. CDR3 protein: CATRTTDSSYNEQFF. In DNA form, the CDR3 reads TGTGCCACCCGGACTACCGATAGCTCCTACAATGAGCAGTTCTTC. Full variable domain (outside the CDR3, taken from reference TRBV28 and TRBJ2-1): DVKVTQSSRYLVKRTGEKVFLECVQDMDHENMFWYRQDPGLGLRLIYFSYDVKMKEKGDIPEGYSVSREKKERFSLILESASTNQTSMYLCATRTTDSSYNEQFFGPGTRLTVL.

The V and J genes are TRBV27 and TRBJ2-1; D may correspond to TRBD1 or TRBD2 (6 bases each). The CDR3 runs to 18 residues. Germline lookup yields CDR1 MNHEY and CDR2 SMNVEV (reference sequence). Trimming cost V 6 bases and J 7 bases, with 28 bases left between them. The CDR3 protein is CASSPRDGGPALWNEQFF. DNA for the CDR3: TGTGCCAGCAGCCCGAGGGACGGGGGCCCTGCTCTTTGGAATGAGCAGTTCTTC.

This chain uses TRBV6-1 with TRBJ2-3; perhaps TRBD2 as D (5 bases). Germline CDR1 reads MNHNS; CDR2 reads SASEGT. This CDR3 has 13 residues. V was pared by 5 bases and J by 5 bases, with 11 bases between. CDR3 amino acids: CASSRGLEDTQYF. The CDR3 DNA reads TGTGCCAGCAGTCGTGGACTTGAAGATACGCAGTATTTT.

The genes are TRBV19 and TRBJ2-6, with D hard to call. The ends were cut back, 10 bases at V and 2 bases at J, with 12 bases in the middle. The germline V gene encodes CDR1 LNHDA and CDR2 SQIVND (reference sequence). The CDR3 totals 14 residues. CDR3: CATKMVAGANVLTF. DNA of the CDR3: TGTGCCACCAAGATGGTAGCTGGGGCCAACGTCCTGACTTTC.

The chain recombines TRBV30 with TRBJ1-5; D not certain. Per germline, CDR1 GTSNPN and CDR2 SVGIG (reference sequence). V was shortened by 1 base and J by 7 bases, with 11 bases between the two germline ends. CDR3 length: 13 residues. CDR3 in DNA: TGTGCCTGGAGTGGGGGAGGAGGCCAGCCCCAGCATTTT. It translates to CAWSGGGGQPQHF.

The rearrangement uses TRBV5-1 and TRBJ2-1; a weak D match, TRBD2 (6 bases). V was cut by 0 bases and J by 0 bases, with 16 bases left in between. Germline assignment: CDR1 SGHRS and CDR2 YFSETQ. The CDR3 runs to 18 residues. CDR3 in amino acids: CASSLERLAFDSYNEQFF. The DNA of the CDR3 is TGCGCCAGCAGCTTGGAGCGGCTAGCGTTCGACTCCTACAATGAGCAGTTCTTC.

This clone was found a few times. The chain employs TRBV7-8 and TRBJ1-2, with no clear D. Germline V gene sequence: CDR1 SGHVS, CDR2 FQNEAQ. V lost 4 bases and J 4 bases, leaving 10 bases between the germline ends. The CDR3 totals 13 residues. The CDR3 is CASSSADGYGYTF. In DNA form, the CDR3 reads TGTGCCAGCAGCTCCGCAGATGGCTATGGCTACACCTTC.

The rearrangement links TRBV25-1 to TRBJ2-3, with TRBD2 as a possible D gene (6 bases). This CDR3 comprises 16 residues. The V end was cut by 6 bases, the J end by 5 bases, with 21 bases between. Germline values: CDR1 MGHDK, CDR2 SYGVNS. As DNA, the CDR3 is TGTGCCAGCAGCCCTAACCGACTCCGGGAGCGAGATACGCAGTATTTT. It yields the protein CASSPNRLRERDTQYF.

The chain carries TRBV28 and TRBJ1-2; D remains unclear. Trimming left V 8 bases short and J 4 bases short, with 11 bases between. Germline values: CDR1 MDHEN, CDR2 SYDVKM. The CDR3 consists of 12 residues. The CDR3 DNA follows: TGTGCCAGCTACTTCGCGGGCTATGGCTACACCTTC. Residues: CASYFAGYGYTF.

The J gene is TRBJ2-3, the V gene TRBV11-3; D might be TRBD1 (6 bases). With 1 base removed from V and 2 bases from J, the gap between germline ends came to 13 bases. Germline-derived CDR1 and CDR2 are SGHNT and YENEEA. The CDR3 runs to 16 residues. CDR3 bases: TGTGCCAGCAGCTTAGGTGGGGGCCCTTCCACAGATACGCAGTATTTT. Translation: CASSLGGGPSTDTQYF.

The chain couples TRBV7-8 to TRBJ1-2; D might be TRBD1 (6 bases). This CDR3 contains 16 residues. With 5 bases removed from V and 3 bases from J, the gap between germline ends came to 19 bases. Germline assignment: CDR1 SGHVS and CDR2 FQNEAQ. The CDR3 sequence is CASSKTLGQLDYGYTF. Here the CDR3 DNA reads TGTGCCAGCAGCAAGACACTAGGACAGTTGGACTATGGCTACACCTTC.

The chain couples TRBV7-3 to TRBJ2-1, with 7 bases identical to TRBD1. The V gene's germline CDR1 is SGHTA and CDR2 FQGTGA. V was pared by 2 bases and J by 7 bases, with 2 bases of the junction left unmatched. The CDR3 spans 13 residues. Here the CDR3 reads CASSLDRANEQFF. The CDR3 DNA is TGTGCCAGCAGCTTAGACAGGGCTAATGAGCAGTTCTTC.

This clone was detected once. CDR3 in amino acids: CASSLTAQSTAFF. In nucleotides, the CDR3 is TGTGCCAGCAGCTTGACAGCCCAAAGCACGGCTTTCTTT. The chain couples TRBV11-1 to TRBJ1-1; possible D gene TRBD1, 5 bases. Trimming removed 3 bases from V and 11 bases from J, with 16 bases in between. The CDR3 extends over 13 amino acids. The germline gives CDR1 SGHAT, CDR2 FQDESV (reference sequence).

The chain links TRBV4-3 to TRBJ1-1; D is perhaps TRBD1 (5 bases). The germline V gene has CDR1 LGHNA and CDR2 YSLEER. Trimming pared 3 bases from V and 0 bases from J, leaving 8 bases between. This CDR3 has 14 residues. The CDR3, as DNA: TGCGCCAGCAGCCAGGGGCCGATGAACACTGAAGCTTTCTTT. Protein: CASSQGPMNTEAFF.

This rearrangement joins TRBV10-2 to TRBJ2-1, with TRBD1 identical over 7 bases. This CDR3 contains 13 residues. Germline-derived CDR1 and CDR2 are WSHSY and SAAADI. Unmatched junction bases numbered 5, after V lost 7 bases and J lost 5 bases. DNA of the CDR3: TGCGCCAGCACCCGGGACAGAGACAATGAGCAGTTCTTC. It specifies CASTRDRDNEQFF.

V usage is TRBV7-6 and J usage is TRBJ2-7; perhaps TRBD1 as D (5 bases). The CDR3 runs 14 residues. CDR1 and CDR2 (germline): SGHVS, FNYEAQ. The ends were cut back, 5 bases at V and 0 bases at J, with 11 bases in the middle. DNA of the CDR3: TGTGCCAGCAGCACCGACAGAAGCTCCTACGAGCAGTACTTC. Translated: CASSTDRSSYEQYF. Drawing the rest from reference TRBV7-6 and TRBJ2-7, the complete variable domain is GAGVSQSPRYKVTKRGQDVALRCDPISGHVSLYWYRQALGQGPEFLTYFNYEAQQDKSGLPNDRFSAERPEGSISTLTIQRTEQRDSAMYRCASSTDRSSYEQYFGPGTRLTVT.